Below, 23 T cell receptor beta chains from the same sample are listed, as sequenced in a study of cytomegalovirus exposure and HLA in healthy donors. It was with 60 Vbeta and 13 Jbeta primers that the PCR ran. Clones were read by immunoSEQ multiplex PCR, and TCRdb kept only the in-frame ones, dropping some. This table has about 14,000 clones, over 55% appearing once. The specimen was PBMCs. The receptors here all came from a woman aged 45-65 years in good health and CMV-seropositive.

The V call is TRBV6-5, the J call TRBJ2-7, with 9 bases lining up with TRBD1. Germline V gene sequence: CDR1 MNHEY, CDR2 SVGAGI. The ends lost 5 bases at V and 5 bases at J; junction bases unmatched: 4. CDR3 length: 13 residues. The CDR3 DNA sequence: TGTGCCAGCAGTAGGGGACAGGGCCACGAGCAGTACTTC. Its protein product is CASSRGQGHEQYF.

The chain is built from TRBV10-3 and TRBJ2-7, with a possible D match to TRBD2 (6 bases). The V end lost 3 bases, the J end lost 6 bases, and 12 bases lay between the germline ends. Germline assignment: CDR1 ENHRY and CDR2 SYGVKD. The length of the CDR3 is 13 residues. CDR3 bases: TGTGCCATCAGTGACGGCGGGATGGGCGAGCAGTACTTC. Translation gives CAISDGGMGEQYF.

This clone turned up a few times. One base separates it from a far larger clone, so it is likely a read error. The rearrangement joins TRBV29-1 to TRBJ1-1; no clear D gene. Germline CDR1 SQVTM, CDR2 ANQGSEA. V was pared by 3 bases and J by 6 bases, with 14 bases between. CDR3 length: 13 amino acids. In nucleotides, the CDR3 is TGCAGCGTTGACATAGGTCCCGGAGCTGAAGCTTTCTTT. Its translation is CSVDIGPGAEAFF.

The gene calls are TRBV6-5 and TRBJ1-2; TRBD1 might be the D (6 bases). This CDR3 is built from 13 residues. Germline CDR1 and CDR2: MNHEY and SVGAGI. V was pared by 4 bases and J by 5 bases, with 11 bases between. The chain's CDR3 is CASSWVQGYGYTF. In DNA, the CDR3 is TGTGCCAGCAGTTGGGTACAGGGATATGGCTACACCTTC.

This clone has a handful of counts. The chain joins TRBV28 to TRBJ2-1; D call uncertain. The CDR3 runs 13 residues. V lost 2 bases to trimming and J lost 6 bases, with 8 bases between them. Germline V gene lookup returns CDR1 MDHEN and CDR2 SYDVKM. The CDR3 sequence is CASSLGSRNEQFF. CDR3 nucleotides: TGTGCCAGCAGTTTAGGCTCCCGCAATGAGCAGTTCTTC. The whole variable domain, remainder taken from reference TRBV28 and TRBJ2-1, is DVKVTQSSRYLVKRTGEKVFLECVQDMDHENMFWYRQDPGLGLRLIYFSYDVKMKEKGDIPEGYSVSREKKERFSLILESASTNQTSMYLCASSLGSRNEQFFGPGTRLTVL.

The chain is built from TRBV7-2 and TRBJ2-3, with TRBD1 matching 9 bases. After removal of 5 bases from V and 3 bases from J, the junction contained 15 bases not matched to a gene. CDR3 length: 18 amino acids. Germline loops: CDR1 SGHTA, CDR2 FQGNSA. CDR3 in DNA: TGTGCCAGCAGCCCTAGGCGGACCTGGACAGGGGATACAGATACGCAGTATTTT. Its translation is CASSPRRTWTGDTDTQYF.

V gene TRBV29-1 combines with J gene TRBJ2-3; D is ambiguous. The CDR3 contains 10 residues. Germline loops: CDR1 SQVTM, CDR2 ANQGSEA. Between the trimmed V and J ends, which lost 8 bases and 3 bases, there was a span of 6 bases. The CDR3 loop is CSYGTDTQYF. The CDR3 DNA reads as TGCAGCTACGGGACAGATACGCAGTATTTT.

The V gene is TRBV29-1, the J gene TRBJ1-1; D not certain. This CDR3 spans 13 amino acids. Germline values: CDR1 SQVTM, CDR2 ANQGSEA. V was trimmed by 7 bases and J by 0 bases, leaving 12 bases between them. Here the CDR3 reads CSGAGVLNTEAFF. The CDR3 DNA reads TGCAGCGGCGCGGGAGTACTGAACACTGAAGCTTTCTTT. Using reference TRBV29-1 and TRBJ1-1 for the parts outside the CDR3, the full variable domain is SAVISQKPSRDICQRGTSLTIQCQVDSQVTMMFWYRQQPGQSLTLIATANQGSEATYESGFVIDKFPISRPNLTFSTLTVSNMSPEDSSIYLCSGAGVLNTEAFFGQGTRLTVV.

The rearrangement joins TRBV7-8 to TRBJ1-1; TRBD1 matches 8 bases. This CDR3 is built from 14 residues. The ends lost 5 bases at V and 3 bases at J; junction bases unmatched: 5. Germline V gene data show CDR1 as SGHVS and CDR2 as FQNEAQ. The CDR3 is CASSLRGQYTEAFF. The DNA of the CDR3 is TGTGCCAGCAGCCTCAGGGGGCAATACACTGAAGCTTTCTTT.

The V gene is TRBV9, the J gene TRBJ2-1; D call uncertain. This CDR3 comprises 13 residues. Trimming shortened V by 3 bases and J by 0 bases, and 4 bases separated the two germline ends. Germline CDR1 SGDLS, CDR2 YYNGEE. CDR3 in amino acids: CASSDSSYNEQFF. CDR3 DNA: TGTGCCAGCAGCGACTCCTCCTACAATGAGCAGTTCTTC.

J is TRBJ1-1 and V is TRBV7-2, with 7 bases matching TRBD1. The CDR3 runs to 14 residues. Germline CDR1 and CDR2: SGHTA and FQGNSA. Trimming took 4 bases from V and 4 from J; bases not matched to a gene: 6. The CDR3 loop is CASSYYRGSTEAFF. CDR3 coding DNA: TGTGCCAGCAGCTACTACAGGGGCAGCACTGAAGCTTTCTTT.

J is TRBJ2-6 and V is TRBV30; possible D gene TRBD2, 6 bases. Germline V gene lookup returns CDR1 GTSNPN and CDR2 SVGIG (reference sequence). The CDR3 has 14 residues. The V gene lost 5 bases and the J gene lost 4 bases, with 12 bases spanning the gap. CDR3 amino acids: CAWLRGAGANVLTF. The CDR3 nucleotides read TGTGCCTGGCTCCGCGGGGCCGGGGCCAACGTCCTGACTTTC.

This chain connects TRBV4-2 to TRBJ1-4; a possible D gene is TRBD1 (5 bases). Germline V gene lookup returns CDR1 LGHNA and CDR2 YNFKEQ. CDR3 length equals 16 residues. With 4 bases removed from V and 3 bases from J, the gap between germline ends came to 15 bases. The CDR3 DNA reads as TGTGCCAGCAGCCGAGAGCAGGGCGAGGCTAATGAAAAACTGTTTTTT. It specifies CASSREQGEANEKLFF.

The chain couples TRBV30 to TRBJ2-1; weak D call: TRBD2 (5 bases). CDR3 length: 12 residues. The germline V gene has CDR1 GTSNPN and CDR2 SVGIG (reference sequence). V shed 7 bases and J shed 8 bases, with 15 bases lying between them. The CDR3 nucleotides are TGTGCCTACGAAGGACTTGTGGATGAGCAGTTCTTC. It translates to CAYEGLVDEQFF.

This chain uses TRBV11-3 with TRBJ2-7; 7 bases match TRBD1. V lost 9 bases and J lost 4; bases outside the gene matches: 6. CDR1 and CDR2 (germline): SGHNT, YENEEA. This CDR3 region has 12 residues. The CDR3 protein is CARPNRGYEQYF. The CDR3 region has the DNA TGTGCCAGACCTAACAGGGGTTACGAGCAGTACTTC.

The rearrangement uses TRBV29-1 and TRBJ2-7; 7 positions agree with TRBD1. V shed 3 bases and J 7 bases; nucleotides not matched to a gene: 6. The CDR3 consists of 12 residues. Germline V gene data show CDR1 as SQVTM and CDR2 as ANQGSEA. In DNA form, the CDR3 reads TGCAGCGTTGAGATGGCAGGGGGTGAGCAGTACGTC. It codes for CSVEMAGGEQYV.

The V call is TRBV29-1, the J call TRBJ2-5, with D uncertain. This CDR3 spans 10 amino acids. Germline lookup yields CDR1 SQVTM and CDR2 ANQGSEA. Trimming shortened V by 4 bases and J by 5 bases, and 5 bases separated the two germline ends. In nucleotides, the CDR3 is TGCAGCGTTGGAGTTGAGACCCAGTACTTC. Translation: CSVGVETQYF.

This clone was picked up one time. This rearrangement joins TRBV5-1 to TRBJ1-5; maybe TRBD1 (5 bases). The CDR3 extends over 14 amino acids. With 0 bases removed from V and 5 bases from J, the gap between germline ends came to 9 bases. Germline loops: CDR1 SGHRS, CDR2 YFSETQ. CDR3 amino acids: CASSLDTGDQPQHF. CDR3 bases: TGCGCCAGCAGCTTGGACACAGGCGATCAGCCCCAGCATTTT.

This chain connects TRBV4-1 to TRBJ2-1; tentatively, D is TRBD2 (6 bases). V was cut by 1 base and J by 6 bases, with 13 bases left in between. CDR1 is MGHRA and CDR2 is YSYEKL in the germline V gene. This CDR3 is built from 15 residues. The CDR3 DNA is TGCGCCAGCAGCCAAGGCCCTATCGGGAGCAATGAGCAGTTCTTC. This codes for CASSQGPIGSNEQFF.

Only a few counts were recorded for this clone. The DNA of the CDR3 is TGTGCCAGCAGCTCTAGCGGGAAGGGCTACAATGAGCAGTTCTTC. Amino acids: CASSSSGKGYNEQFF. The J gene is TRBJ2-1, the V gene TRBV28, with 9 bases matching TRBD2. V lost 6 bases to trimming and J lost 3 bases; unmatched junction nucleotides: 6. Germline CDR1 reads MDHEN; CDR2 reads SYDVKM. This CDR3 comprises 15 residues.

This clone came up a few times. This chain connects TRBV7-2 to TRBJ1-2; D is uncertain. The ends were cut back, 3 bases at V and 4 bases at J, with 12 bases in the middle. CDR1 and CDR2 from the germline V gene are SGHTA and FQGNSA. CDR3 length: 14 amino acids. The chain's CDR3 is CASSFSVPSYGYTF. CDR3 nucleotides: TGTGCCAGCAGCTTCAGCGTGCCCTCCTATGGCTACACCTTC.

This chain joins TRBV27 and TRBJ2-7; 7 bases match TRBD2. V lost 0 bases to trimming and J lost 7 bases; unmatched junction nucleotides: 0. CDR1 and CDR2 (germline): MNHEY, SMNVEV (reference sequence). The CDR3 spans 12 residues. CDR3 sequence (DNA): TGTGCCAGCAGTTTATCCGGGAGGGAGCAGTACTTC. This codes for CASSLSGREQYF.

The chain employs TRBV10-3 and TRBJ1-1; D is ambiguous. CDR1 ENHRY and CDR2 SYGVKD come from the germline V gene. The CDR3 spans 15 residues. V shed 0 bases and J shed 1 base, with 9 bases lying between them. DNA of the CDR3: TGTGCCATCAGTGAGTCGATCGGGGAGAACACTGAAGCTTTCTTT. Residues: CAISESIGENTEAFF.